This passage covers 10 T cell receptor beta chains from one sample sequenced in a study of shared clonotypes between healthy human individuals. Sequencing was performed with immunoSEQ multiplex PCR; in TCRdb, only in-frame clones are kept and a portion is missing. The sample contains 520,000 or so clones, more than 65% of which appear only once. Specimen: PBMCs. The receptors originated from a woman between 40 and 55 years old in good health. Some clones in this sample may be carry-over from other donors' samples.

This chain connects TRBV29-1 to TRBJ2-5; TRBD2 is a possible D gene (5 bases). The CDR3 loop spans 13 amino acids. V was pared by 6 bases and J by 4 bases, with 15 bases between. Germline V lookup: CDR1 SQVTM, CDR2 ANQGSEA. The CDR3 protein is CSVTRGDGETQYF. In DNA, the CDR3 is TGCAGCGTCACTCGGGGAGATGGAGAGACCCAGTACTTC.

The V gene is TRBV28, the J gene TRBJ2-7; perhaps TRBD2 as D (6 bases). The CDR3 spans 15 residues. Germline V gives CDR1 MDHEN, CDR2 SYDVKM. V lost 3 bases and J 0 bases, leaving 12 bases between the germline ends. The CDR3 region has the DNA TGTGCCAGCAGTTTCTACCCTAGCGCCTCCTACGAGCAGTACTTC. Amino acids: CASSFYPSASYEQYF.

The chain couples TRBV29-1 to TRBJ1-1; D is perhaps TRBD1 (5 bases). V was cut by 7 bases and J by 3 bases, with 15 bases left in between. The CDR3 has 13 amino acids. Germline V CDR1 and CDR2: SQVTM, ANQGSEA. The CDR3 nucleotides read TGCAGCGCCGCCGGGGCGACTTACACTGAAGCTTTCTTT. Its translation: CSAAGATYTEAFF.

The rearrangement joins TRBV25-1 to TRBJ2-1, with 8 bases fitting TRBD1. This CDR3 has 15 amino acids. The germline V gene has CDR1 MGHDK and CDR2 SYGVNS. With V trimmed by 2 bases and J by 8 bases, 8 bases remained unmatched. The CDR3 here is CASSERTGIGDEQFF. The CDR3 coding sequence is TGTGCCAGCAGTGAACGGACAGGGATCGGGGATGAGCAGTTCTTC.

The chain couples TRBV7-3 to TRBJ2-3; possible D gene TRBD2, 5 bases. V was shortened by 5 bases and J by 1 base, with 13 bases between the two germline ends. The CDR3 has 15 amino acids. Germline V gives CDR1 SGHTA, CDR2 FQGTGA. CDR3 nucleotides: TGTGCCAGCAGCCCGGACTCGGCGGGCACAGATACGCAGTATTTT. Amino acid sequence: CASSPDSAGTDTQYF.

The chain carries TRBV7-2 and TRBJ2-5, with D possibly TRBD1 on 6 matching bases. Germline lookup yields CDR1 SGHTA and CDR2 FQGNSA. The CDR3 has 15 amino acids. Trimming removed 5 bases at V and 5 bases at J, with 18 bases between. As DNA, the CDR3 is TGTGCCAGCAGCGTCGGCATACAGGGCCGGGAGACCCAGTACTTC. Its protein is CASSVGIQGRETQYF. The whole variable domain, remainder taken from reference TRBV7-2 and TRBJ2-5, is GAGVSQSPSNKVTEKGKDVELRCDPISGHTALYWYRQSLGQGLEFLIYFQGNSAPDKSGLPSDRFSAERTGGSVSTLTIQRTQQEDSAVYLCASSVGIQGRETQYFGPGTRLLVL.

J is TRBJ1-2 and V is TRBV7-2, with D possibly matching TRBD1 (6 bases). Trimming removed 5 bases from V and 4 bases from J, with 17 bases in between. CDR1 is SGHTA, CDR2 FQGNSA, per germline. The CDR3 spans 15 residues. CDR3 bases: TGTGCCAGCAGCCCCGGGACACCCCTGGGCTATGGCTACACCTTC. Amino acids: CASSPGTPLGYGYTF.

The V and J genes are TRBV18 and TRBJ1-3; 9 nucleotides match TRBD1. The junction had 10 bases not matched to a gene; V was cut back by 6 bases and J by 1 base. This CDR3 is built from 17 residues. CDR1 is KGHSH, CDR2 LQKENI, per germline. DNA for the CDR3: TGTGCCAGCTCCCCCCGAGGGGACAGGGTTTCTGGAAACACCATATATTTT. It yields the protein CASSPRGDRVSGNTIYF.

A few counts support this clone. The chain uses TRBV6-5 and TRBJ2-3; D is unclear. Germline CDR1 reads MNHEY; CDR2 reads SVGAGI. The CDR3 extends over 10 amino acids. The V gene lost 7 bases and the J gene lost 5 bases, with 4 bases spanning the gap. The CDR3 bases are TGTGCCAGCATGCAAGATACGCAGTATTTT. Translation gives CASMQDTQYF.

The rearrangement joins TRBV4-2 to TRBJ2-5; 10 bases agree with TRBD1. The CDR3 contains 16 residues. Germline V gene sequence: CDR1 LGHNA, CDR2 YNFKEQ. Trimming took 4 bases from V and 6 from J; bases not matched to a gene: 11. The CDR3: CASSRSGTGDRKTQYF. The CDR3 bases are TGTGCCAGCAGCCGCTCCGGGACAGGGGACCGAAAGACCCAGTACTTC.